This T cell receptor (beta chain) was documented in a study of early T cells in non-severe SARS-CoV-2 infection. As for the study in general: Investigators sequenced bulk RNA drawn from unsorted whole blood, and chains remained unpaired.

CDR1 is DFQATT, CDR2 SNEGSKA, per germline (reference sequence). This CDR3 is 8 amino acids long. V lost 4 bases, J lost 10 bases, and 2 bases lay in between. This clonotype was observed a handful of times. TCRdb re-derived calls from the 5' RACE reads in MiXCR, one entry per CDR3 protein. The data contain 48,000 or so distinct CDR3 sequences, about 13% of them singletons. This receptor was taken from an adult who was a healthcare worker with PCR-confirmed SARS-CoV-2 infection or an uninfected control (not recorded which). The V call is TRBV20-1, the J call TRBJ1-5; D gene unclear. Sequenced: whole blood. This CDR3 is CSANPQHF. CDR3 nucleotides: TGCAGTGCTAACCCCCAGCATTTT.